The T cell receptor beta chain under discussion was sequenced for a study of cytomegalovirus exposure and HLA in healthy donors. About the research overall: Under 90% of around 400 genotyped donors fell in the Caucasian-associated ancestry cluster. Study-wide points: Productive rates of about 87% or about 30% were seen for most TCR beta V segments in an earlier analysis.

The V end lost 0 bases, the J end lost 4 bases, and 16 bases lay between the germline ends. The germline V gene encodes CDR1 MNHEY and CDR2 SVGAGI. The CDR3 has 16 residues. As for the donors, each was a healthy bone marrow donor. Comment on this clone: As yet, its antigen is unknown.

The study ran its PCR with 60 Vbeta and 13 Jbeta primers. Some clones are missing from TCRdb's copy, which holds only in-frame ones; the method was immunoSEQ multiplex PCR. The sample includes around 270,000 clones, 75% to 90% of them seen just once. The rearrangement links TRBV6-5 to TRBJ2-7, with a tentative D call TRBD1 (6 bases). This TCR was recovered from a girl aged 2 to 9 in good health and CMV-seronegative. The sample comprised PBMCs. The CDR3 loop reads CASSYSSAGDIYEQYF. The CDR3 DNA reads as TGTGCCAGCAGTTACTCCTCGGCCGGGGACATTTACGAGCAGTACTTC.